Listed below are T cell receptor beta chains from one sample, sequenced in a study of cytomegalovirus exposure and HLA in healthy donors. This table comes from immunoSEQ multiplex PCR, and its TCRdb copy is limited to in-frame clones, with some not included. The table shows 150,000 to 200,000 clones, with 70% to 80% occurring only once. Sample: PBMCs. Source of these receptors: a woman between 35 and 50 years old in good health and CMV-seronegative. Each CDR3 is given with its conserved first and last residue. A D gene is named only where the DNA matches it firmly. A row's size may be missing; if present it is once, few, many or a size class.

j_gene | d_gene | v_gene | abundance | CDR3nt | CDR3aa
TRBJ2-3 | TRBD2 | TRBV6-1 | . | TGTGCCAGCAGTGACCCCACGACTAGCGGGGTTGGAGATACGCAGTATTTT | CASSDPTTSGVGDTQYF
TRBJ1-1 | . | TRBV2 | . | TGTGCCAGCAGTCCTCAGGGTATGTACAGCACTGAAGCTTTCTTT | CASSPQGMYSTEAFF
TRBJ2-7 | . | TRBV21-1 | . | TGTGCCAGCGGACAGGGAGGCGACGAGCAGTACTTC | CASGQGGDEQYF
TRBJ2-3 | TRBD2 | TRBV30 | . | TGTGCCTGGGCCGCGGGAGTTTGGACAGATACGCAGTATTTT | CAWAAGVWTDTQYF
TRBJ2-7 | . | TRBV5-1 | once | TGCGCCAGCAGCTCCCACTTTTCCGAGCAGTACTTC | CASSSHFSEQYF
TRBJ2-5 | . | TRBV5-1 | . | TGCGCCAGCAGCTATTCCAGCCAAGAGACCCAGTACTTC | CASSYSSQETQYF
TRBJ1-2 | TRBD1 | TRBV19 | . | TGTGCCAGTAGTAGGCAGGGGGCGAATGGCTACACCTTC | CASSRQGANGYTF
TRBJ2-5 | . | TRBV6-5 | . | TGTGCCAGCAGTTACAGCGGCGCCATACAAGAGACCCAGTACTTC | CASSYSGAIQETQYF
TRBJ2-7 | . | TRBV2 | . | TGTGCCAGCAGTGAAGGACACGGGGCCTACGAGCAGTACTTC | CASSEGHGAYEQYF
TRBJ2-2 | . | TRBV10-1 | . | TGCGCCAGCGGGGCCGCTCTAAACACCGGGGAGCTGTTTTTT | CASGAALNTGELFF
TRBJ1-2 | . | TRBV4-1 | . | TGCGCCAGCAGCCAAGACAGTTGGGGCTACACCTTC | CASSQDSWGYTF
TRBJ2-1 | . | TRBV11-3 | . | TGTGCCAGCAGCCCCCCGGGGGGCGATGAGCAGTTCTTC | CASSPPGGDEQFF
TRBJ1-3 | TRBD1 | TRBV19 | . | TGTGCCAGTAGACGACAGGGCTCTGGAAACACCATATATTTT | CASRRQGSGNTIYF
TRBJ1-1 | TRBD1 | TRBV6-1 | . | TGTGCCAGCAGAGCCTACAGGGGGATTGGGACTGAAGCTTTCTTT | CASRAYRGIGTEAFF
TRBJ2-2 | TRBD2 | TRBV7-9 | . | TGTGCCAGCAGCTCAGGACTAGCGGGAGCGAACGGGGAGCTGTTTTTT | CASSSGLAGANGELFF
TRBJ1-1 | TRBD1 | TRBV27 | . | TGTGCCAGCAGAACAGGGGTTGAAGCTTTCTTT | CASRTGVEAFF
TRBJ1-2 | TRBD1 | TRBV5-1 | . | TGCGCCAGCAGCTTGGGGGACAGGAGTCTTAATAACTATGGCTACACCTTC | CASSLGDRSLNNYGYTF
TRBJ2-5 | . | TRBV28 | . | TGTGCCAGCAGTCCCCCCCGGCAGGGTGTTGGTGGGCGGGAGACCCAGTACTTC | CASSPPRQGVGGRETQYF
TRBJ2-7 | . | TRBV27 | . | TGTGCCAGCAAGACTCTGGGTGGCTCCTACGAGCAGTACTTC | CASKTLGGSYEQYF
TRBJ2-1 | TRBD2 | TRBV4-1 | . | TGCGCCAGCAGCCCAGGACTAGCGGGAGCTAATGAGCAGTTCTTC | CASSPGLAGANEQFF
TRBJ2-5 | . | TRBV27 | . | TGTGCCAGCAGAACACAGGGACACGGAGAAGAGACCCAGTACTTC | CASRTQGHGEETQYF
TRBJ2-7 | TRBD1 | TRBV6-5 | . | TGTGCCAGTGGGACAGACGCCTCCTACGAGCAGTACTTC | CASGTDASYEQYF
TRBJ1-6 | TRBD1 | TRBV5-4 | . | TGTGCCAGCAGCCTGGACAGGCCAAGCTCCTATAATTCACCCCTCCACTTT | CASSLDRPSSYNSPLHF
TRBJ2-3 | . | TRBV6-1 | . | TGTGCCGCCCGTAAAGAGGATACGCAGTATTTT | CAARKEDTQYF
TRBJ1-1 | . | TRBV6-5 | few | TGTGCCAGCAGTAGGGAGGGGGTGGCCACTGAAGCTTTCTTT | CASSREGVATEAFF
TRBJ2-6 | TRBD2 | TRBV7-3 | . | TGTGCCAGCAGCCTTCGCAGTAGCGGGAGAGGCTCTGGGGCCAACGTCCTGACTTTC | CASSLRSSGRGSGANVLTF
TRBJ1-1 | . | TRBV2 | . | TGTGCCAGCAGACAGGGAACTGAAGCTTTCTTT | CASRQGTEAFF
TRBJ2-3 | . | TRBV5-8 | once | TGTGCCAGCAGCTCAGACCAGGGGACGGGAAATACGCAGTATTTT | CASSSDQGTGNTQYF
TRBJ1-4 | . | TRBV30 | . | TGTGCCTGGAGTGGGGGGGGCAAGAGTAATGAAAAACTGTTTTTT | CAWSGGGKSNEKLFF
TRBJ1-4 | TRBD1 | TRBV5-1 | few | TGCGCCAGCAGCTCTGGGACAGGGATGGAAAAACTGTTTTTT | CASSSGTGMEKLFF
TRBJ2-3 | . | TRBV11-3 | . | TGTGCCAGCAGCCCCCCCCCGTGGAGCAATAGCACAGATACGCAGTATTTT | CASSPPPWSNSTDTQYF
TRBJ2-1 | . | TRBV19 | . | TGTGCCAGTAATGGTCTGGGCAGGTCCAATGAGCAGTTCTTC | CASNGLGRSNEQFF
TRBJ1-3 | . | TRBV6-5 | few | TGTGCCAGCATTAGCTCTGGAAACACCATATATTTT | CASISSGNTIYF
TRBJ1-3 | TRBD1 | TRBV5-5 | . | TGTGCCAGCAGCTTGGCTACAGGGGGCCACTCTGGAAACACCATATATTTT | CASSLATGGHSGNTIYF
TRBJ2-1 | . | TRBV7-9 | . | TGTGCCAGCAGCTACCCCAGGGGGGCTCCACCCGGTGAGCAGTTCTTC | CASSYPRGAPPGEQFF
TRBJ2-1 | . | TRBV7-8 | . | TGTGCCAGCAGGGTACTGAGGGAGACCTCCTACAATGAGCAGTTCTTC | CASRVLRETSYNEQFF
TRBJ2-5 | TRBD2 | TRBV7-2 | . | TGTGCCAGCAGCTTAGCGCGGGAGCGGGAGAGAGGGACCCAGTACTTC | CASSLARERERGTQYF
TRBJ2-2 | TRBD2 | TRBV7-2 | . | TGTGCCAGCCAAGCGGGAGGGAGAGCCGGGGAGCTGTTTTTT | CASQAGGRAGELFF
TRBJ1-2 | TRBD1 | TRBV5-1 | . | TGCGCCAGCAGCCCCGACAGGGCTCGGAGCTATGGCTACACCTTC | CASSPDRARSYGYTF
TRBJ2-5 | . | TRBV30 | once | TGTGCCTGGGGGGGGTCTGAGACCCAGTACTTC | CAWGGSETQYF
TRBJ2-3 | TRBD2 | TRBV2 | . | TGTGCCAGCCGCGAATACCTAGCGGGGGCCACAGATACGCAGTATTTT | CASREYLAGATDTQYF
TRBJ2-3 | TRBD1 | TRBV9 | . | TGTGCCAGCAGCTACCGGGACAGGAGGGGAGATACGCAGTATTTT | CASSYRDRRGDTQYF
TRBJ1-2 | TRBD1 | TRBV19 | . | TGTGCCAGTAGAGCCAGGGGGCTCTATGGCTACACCTTC | CASRARGLYGYTF
TRBJ2-3 | TRBD1 | TRBV28 | . | TGTGCCAGCAGGCTAACAGGGGCAGATACGCAGTATTTT | CASRLTGADTQYF
TRBJ2-2 | TRBD1 | TRBV27 | once | TGTGCCAGCAGCCGAATTCGGACAGGGGGAAGCACCGGGGAGCTGTTTTTT | CASSRIRTGGSTGELFF
TRBJ1-1 | TRBD1 | TRBV6-5 | few | TGTGCCTCCTGGACGGGACAGCAGGCCGAAGCTTTCTTT | CASWTGQQAEAFF
TRBJ2-1 | TRBD2 | TRBV7-2 | . | TGTGCCAGCAGCTTGCGGACTAGCGGGACCTACAATGAGCAGTTCTTC | CASSLRTSGTYNEQFF
TRBJ2-2 | TRBD2 | TRBV7-2 | . | TGTGCCAGCAGCTCAGGGACTAGCGGGAGAGGGAGCACCGGGGAGCTGTTTTTT | CASSSGTSGRGSTGELFF
TRBJ2-7 | TRBD2 | TRBV15 | . | TGTGCCACCAGCAGAGCCGGGGGAGGGAAGGAGTTTTACGAGCAGTACTTC | CATSRAGGGKEFYEQYF